The 4 T cell receptor beta chains given below trace back to one sample, sequenced in a study of T cells in Graves' hyperthyroidism and ophthalmopathy. The CDR3 regions of TCR beta were amplified from RNA transcripts. First-round RT-PCR with HTBI primers amplified the TCR CDR3 region. Each CDR3 protein gets one entry after TCRdb re-called the multiplex PCR reads with MiXCR. The repertoire holds roughly 99,000 distinct CDR3 sequences, around a sixth seen once, with 40% to 50% in the top ten. Sequenced input: blood. Receptors originate from a woman between 50 and 59 years old with Graves' hyperthyroidism.

This clonotype was seen many times. This chain connects TRBV7-3 to TRBJ2-1; D call uncertain. Germline lookup yields CDR1 SGHTA and CDR2 FQGTGA. This CDR3 has 13 amino acids. V was pared by 3 bases and J by 0 bases, with 3 bases between. CDR3 nucleotide sequence: TGTGCCAGCAGCTTGGACTCCTACAATGAGCAGTTCTTC. Translating gives CASSLDSYNEQFF.

Many counts were recorded for this clonotype. The gene calls are TRBV7-8 and TRBJ1-5, with 7 bases aligning to TRBD1. J lost 6 bases, V lost 5 bases, and 13 bases had no gene match. This CDR3 contains 16 residues. The germline V gene encodes CDR1 SGHVS and CDR2 FQNEAQ. The CDR3 loop is CASSDRTGKKIQPQHF. The CDR3 DNA follows: TGTGCCAGCAGCGACAGGACAGGCAAAAAAATTCAGCCCCAGCATTTT. Filled out from reference TRBV7-8 and TRBJ1-5, the complete variable domain reads GAGVSQSPRYKVAKRGQDVALRCDPISGHVSLFWYQQALGQGPEFLTYFQNEAQLDKSGLPSDRFFAERPEGSVSTLKIQRTQQEDSAVYLCASSDRTGKKIQPQHFGDGTRLSIL.

This chain connects TRBV7-3 to TRBJ2-3, with 10 bases aligning to TRBD2. After removal of 5 bases from V and 1 base from J, the junction contained 3 bases not matched to a gene. The length of the CDR3 is 15 residues. Germline CDR1 and CDR2: SGHTA and FQGTGA. The CDR3 DNA reads TGTGCCAGCAGCCGCGGGACTAGCGGCACAGATACGCAGTATTTT. Translating it yields CASSRGTSGTDTQYF.

This clonotype was seen repeatedly, ten times or more. V is TRBV7-8 and J is TRBJ2-7; the D gene is possibly TRBD1 (5 bases). The germline CDR1 and CDR2 sequences are SGHVS and FQNEAQ. With 4 bases removed from V and 1 base from J, the gap between germline ends came to 14 bases. This CDR3 is built from 15 residues. CDR3 sequence reads: CASSSRQNPSYEQYF. CDR3 sequence (DNA): TGTGCCAGCAGCTCCAGACAGAACCCTTCCTACGAGCAGTACTTC.